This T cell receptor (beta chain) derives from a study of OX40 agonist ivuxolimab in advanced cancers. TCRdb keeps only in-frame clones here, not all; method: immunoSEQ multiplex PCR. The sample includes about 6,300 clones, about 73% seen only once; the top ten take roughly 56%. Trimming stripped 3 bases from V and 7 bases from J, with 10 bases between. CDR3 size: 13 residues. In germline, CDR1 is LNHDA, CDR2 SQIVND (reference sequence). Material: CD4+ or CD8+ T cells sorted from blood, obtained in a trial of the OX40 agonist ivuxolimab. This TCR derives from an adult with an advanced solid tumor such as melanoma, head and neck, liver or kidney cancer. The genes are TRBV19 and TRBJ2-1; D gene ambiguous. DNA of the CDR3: TGTGCCAGTAGTATCGTCTCGGGTAATGAGCAGTTCTTC. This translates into CASSIVSGNEQFF.